Described below is a single TCR beta chain sequence and its context. Its specificity is not known. The CDR3 contains 17 residues. The J segment lost 5 bases and the V segment lost 5 bases, leaving 7 bases of the junction unmatched. Germline V CDR1 and CDR2: SEHNR, FQNEAQ (reference sequence). TCRdb re-called the 5' RACE reads with MiXCR, one entry per CDR3 protein. The sample consists of some 350,000 distinct CDR3 sequences, 8.7% of them appearing once. These data originate in a study of T cells after yellow fever vaccination. Study observations and caveats: Weaker overall, the secondary response nonetheless peaked faster (day 5 versus 15).

Here the sequenced sample was PBMCs, taken on the day of the first yellow fever vaccination. The sequence came from a man aged 18 to 29 who received the YFV17D yellow fever vaccine. The gene calls are TRBV7-9 and TRBJ2-1, with 15 bases aligning to TRBD2. The CDR3 DNA reads as TGTGCCAGCAGCCCACGGACTAGCGGGGGGGTTAACAATGAGCAGTTCTTC. Amino acids: CASSPRTSGGVNNEQFF.